Presented here are 2 T cell receptor beta chains from one specimen sequenced in a study of cytomegalovirus exposure and HLA in healthy donors (dated by TCRdb to the late 2010s). Library prep was done by the immunoSEQ multiplex PCR assay. For the multiplex PCR, a mixture combining 60 forward primers for TCR Vbeta segments and 13 reverse primers for TCR Jbeta segments was used. TCRdb took this table from immuneACCESS and kept in-frame rearrangements with V and J called. Such tables lack part of the clones; where checked against another copy, unresolved V genes explain under half of the gap, and the rest is unexplained. The sample yields 150,000 or so clones; about 79% were counted once. The ten largest clonotypes hold approximately 0.76% of the sample. The sequenced material came from PBMCs. The receptor source for this set is a female donor in good health and CMV-seronegative.

This chain uses TRBV19 with TRBJ2-7; 8 bases fit TRBD1. The CDR3 has 16 residues. From germline, CDR1 is LNHDA and CDR2 SQIVND (reference sequence). V shed 5 bases and J 3 bases; nucleotides not matched to a gene: 12. The CDR3 nucleotides read TGTGCCAGTAGTTTGTCGGCGCAGGGGGCTATCTACGAGCAGTACTTC. It specifies CASSLSAQGAIYEQYF.

The chain joins TRBV7-9 to TRBJ2-7; TRBD1 agrees at 9 bases. Germline V gene lookup returns CDR1 SEHNR and CDR2 FQNEAQ (reference sequence). J lost 2 bases, V lost 5 bases, and 16 bases had no gene match. This CDR3 region has 18 residues. The CDR3 is CASSLSPTGTGQTYEQYF. The CDR3 nucleotides read TGTGCCAGCAGCCTATCCCCCACCGGGACAGGGCAAACCTACGAGCAGTACTTC.